The rows below give T cell receptor beta chains drawn from one sample of a study of early T cells in non-severe SARS-CoV-2 infection. TCRdb redid the calling of the 5' RACE reads with MiXCR, one entry per CDR3 protein. The sample includes about 30,000 distinct CDR3 sequences, around 4% of them seen just once. The sequenced sample was whole blood. These receptors came from an adult who was a healthcare worker with PCR-confirmed SARS-CoV-2 infection or an uninfected control (not recorded which). The CDR3 runs from the conserved cysteine through the conserved F or W. The D gene is left open where the match is weak. Only part of the rows carry a size: once, few, many, or a class if the clone is expanded.

clone_size d_call j_call v_call cdr3_nt cdr3_aa
NA NA TRBJ2-7 TRBV29-1 TGCAGCGTTGGGGAGCCGTCCCAAAGGTACTTC CSVGEPSQRYF
many NA TRBJ1-2 TRBV15 TGTGCCACCAGCAGAGATCAATGGGTTCCCACTCTTGGCTACACCTTC CATSRDQWVPTLGYTF
many NA TRBJ2-2 TRBV6-1 TGTGCCAGCCTTAAAGAGTTTAATGCGAACACCGGGGAGCTGTTTTTT CASLKEFNANTGELFF
NA TRBD1 TRBJ2-7 TRBV9 TGTGCCAGCAGCGTAGCACAGGGGGCGGTTCGTGAGCAGTACTTC CASSVAQGAVREQYF
many NA TRBJ1-3 TRBV5-1 TGCGCCAGCCGCTGGAGTGGCGGCTCTGGAAACACCATATATTTT CASRWSGGSGNTIYF
many NA TRBJ1-1 TRBV19 TGTGCCAGTAGTATAATCTTCGGGTGGGGGCTGAACACTGAAGCTTTCTTT CASSIIFGWGLNTEAFF
many NA TRBJ1-1 TRBV7-9 TGTGCCAGCAGCTTAGCGCGGGGGGGAGACACTGAAGCTTTCTTT CASSLARGGDTEAFF
many TRBD1 TRBJ2-3 TRBV18 TGTGCCAGCTCACCCGACAGGGTCCCAGATACGCAGTATTTT CASSPDRVPDTQYF
many NA TRBJ2-3 TRBV11-2 TGTGCCAGCAGTCTGGGAATACAGCGGGCAGCTACGCAGTATTTT CASSLGIQRAATQYF
many NA TRBJ1-1 TRBV18 TGTGCCAGCTCCAGGAAGGAGGTCACTGAAGCTTTCTTT CASSRKEVTEAFF
many NA TRBJ2-1 TRBV7-2 TGTGCCAGCAGCTCGGGCCACTCTAATGAGCAGTTCTTC CASSSGHSNEQFF
many NA TRBJ2-5 TRBV6-5 TGTGCCAGCAGCCTCGGGGGTACGGGGGGCGCCCAGTACTTC CASSLGGTGGAQYF